These 16 T cell receptor beta chains were all obtained from the same sample, sequenced in a study of cytomegalovirus exposure and HLA in healthy donors. It was with 60 Vbeta and 13 Jbeta primers that the PCR ran. Some clones are missing from TCRdb's copy, which holds only in-frame ones; the method was immunoSEQ multiplex PCR. The repertoire holds 150,000 or so clones, with about 84% as singletons. Input material: PBMCs. The receptors come from a middle-aged woman in good health and CMV-seropositive.

This clone was recorded a few times. The J gene is TRBJ1-2, the V gene TRBV11-2, with D possibly being TRBD1 (5 bases). Trimming removed 5 bases from V and 3 bases from J, with 13 bases in between. Germline loops: CDR1 SGHAT, CDR2 FQNNGV. The CDR3 sequence is 14 residues long. The CDR3 sequence: CASSQKLGDYGYTF. As DNA, the CDR3 is TGTGCCAGCAGCCAAAAGTTAGGGGACTATGGCTACACCTTC.

The CDR3 DNA sequence: TGTGCCAGCAGCGTCCGGGACAGGGGAAACACTGAAGCTTTCTTT. Translation: CASSVRDRGNTEAFF. This rearrangement joins TRBV9 to TRBJ1-1, with 10 bases lining up with TRBD1. The CDR3 runs 15 residues. Germline CDR1 is SGDLS and CDR2 is YYNGEE. The junction had 3 bases not matched to a gene; V was cut back by 2 bases and J by 2 bases. The variable domain in full, completed from reference TRBV9 and TRBJ1-1, reads DSGVTQTPKHLITATGQRVTLRCSPRSGDLSVYWYQQSLDQGLQFLIQYYNGEERAKGNILERFSAQQFPDLHSELNLSSLELGDSALYFCASSVRDRGNTEAFFGQGTRLTVV.

The rearrangement uses TRBV9 and TRBJ2-3, with TRBD1 matching 8 bases. The germline gives CDR1 SGDLS, CDR2 YYNGEE. J was trimmed by 4 bases and V by 4 bases; bases with no gene match: 5. This CDR3 comprises 14 residues. CDR3 region: CASSNRQGSDTQYF. In nucleotides, the CDR3 is TGTGCCAGCAGCAACCGACAGGGGTCAGATACGCAGTATTTT.

The chain couples TRBV7-9 to TRBJ2-7, with D unresolved. The CDR3 is 12 amino acids. Germline CDR1 and CDR2: SEHNR and FQNEAQ (reference sequence). Trimming stripped 2 bases from V and 2 bases from J, with 4 bases between. The DNA for the CDR3 is TGTGCCAGCAGCTTATTTACCTACGAGCAGTACTTC. Translated, it gives CASSLFTYEQYF.

The chain couples TRBV25-1 to TRBJ2-6; D is unclear. This CDR3 spans 15 amino acids. CDR1 is MGHDK and CDR2 is SYGVNS in the germline V gene. Deletions cut 8 bases from V and 0 bases from J, with 11 bases between. CDR3: CASCPGGSGANVLTF. The CDR3 DNA reads as TGTGCCAGCTGCCCTGGCGGCTCTGGGGCCAACGTCCTGACTTTC.

CDR3 region: CASSPSGSRYEQYF. The CDR3 DNA reads TGTGCCAGCAGTCCGAGCGGGAGCCGGTACGAGCAGTACTTC. This chain links TRBV2 with TRBJ2-7; 8 positions match TRBD2. Germline V gene data show CDR1 as SNHLY and CDR2 as FYNNEI. The CDR3 runs to 14 residues. V was pared by 5 bases and J by 4 bases, with 7 bases of the junction left unmatched.

This clone was counted only a few times. The chain is built from TRBV6-6 and TRBJ2-1; 10 bases agree with TRBD1. The ends lost 0 bases at V and 6 bases at J; junction bases unmatched: 5. The CDR3 runs to 16 residues. From germline, CDR1 is MNHNY and CDR2 SVGAGI (reference sequence). DNA for the CDR3: TGTGCCAGCAGTTACTCAGGACAGGGGGGAACCAATGAGCAGTTCTTC. Protein: CASSYSGQGGTNEQFF.

This chain uses TRBV13 with TRBJ2-5, with 9 bases matching TRBD2. Germline V gene sequence: CDR1 PRHDT, CDR2 FYEKMQ (reference sequence). The V gene end was trimmed by 6 bases and the J gene end by 3 bases; junction bases not matched to a gene: 8. This CDR3 is built from 15 residues. CDR3 region: CASRKGLAGKETQYF. The CDR3 nucleotides read TGTGCCAGCAGAAAAGGCCTAGCGGGGAAAGAGACCCAGTACTTC.

The chain couples TRBV27 to TRBJ2-2; TRBD1 aligns across 9 bases. Germline V gene lookup returns CDR1 MNHEY and CDR2 SMNVEV (reference sequence). The CDR3 is 14 amino acids. Unmatched junction bases numbered 3, after V lost 4 bases and J lost 6 bases. The CDR3 reads CASSYGQGPGELFF. The DNA for the CDR3 is TGTGCCAGCAGTTACGGACAGGGGCCCGGGGAGCTGTTTTTT.

This clone was detected only once. For the CDR3, the DNA is TGTGCCAGCAGTGAAGCTACTAGCGGGAGTTCTGAGCAGTTCTTC. Its protein is CASSEATSGSSEQFF. The rearrangement uses TRBV2 and TRBJ2-1, with TRBD2 matching over 11 bases. Germline V gene data show CDR1 as SNHLY and CDR2 as FYNNEI. The V gene end was trimmed by 0 bases and the J gene end by 9 bases; junction bases not matched to a gene: 4. This CDR3 spans 15 amino acids.

The genes are TRBV18 and TRBJ1-1; 8 nucleotides agree with TRBD1. V lost 6 bases to trimming and J lost 4 bases; unmatched junction nucleotides: 4. The CDR3 loop spans 13 amino acids. CDR1 and CDR2 from the germline V gene are KGHSH and LQKENI. This chain's CDR3 is CASSGQAGTEAFF. The CDR3 DNA reads TGTGCCAGCTCGGGACAGGCGGGCACTGAAGCTTTCTTT.

This clone came up a few times. The chain joins TRBV27 to TRBJ2-2; D not certain. With 5 bases removed from V and 7 bases from J, the gap between germline ends came to 5 bases. There are 11 residues in the CDR3. Germline V gives CDR1 MNHEY, CDR2 SMNVEV (reference sequence). The CDR3: CASSVYGELFF. As DNA, the CDR3 is TGTGCCAGCAGTGTGTACGGGGAGCTGTTTTTT.

This clone was recorded only once. V usage is TRBV11-2 and J usage is TRBJ1-2; D uncertain. Germline V lookup: CDR1 SGHAT, CDR2 FQNNGV. Deletions cut 5 bases from V and 4 bases from J, with 11 bases between. The CDR3 has 13 residues. The CDR3 nucleotides are TGTGCCAGCAGCCCGCCGGTTCCCTATGGCTACACCTTC. Protein product: CASSPPVPYGYTF.

The chain recombines TRBV11-2 with TRBJ2-7; 8 positions match TRBD2. Germline CDR1 and CDR2: SGHAT and FQNNGV. The CDR3 consists of 15 residues. The J segment lost 7 bases and the V segment lost 1 base, leaving 9 bases of the junction unmatched. CDR3 in DNA: TGTGCCAGCAGCTTAGGTGCGAGCGGGAGCGTTGAGCAGTACTTC. Amino acids: CASSLGASGSVEQYF. Together with reference TRBV11-2 and TRBJ2-7, the CDR3 gives the full variable domain: EAGVAQSPRYKIIEKRQSVAFWCNPISGHATLYWYQQILGQGPKLLIQFQNNGVVDDSQLPKDRFSAERLKGVDSTLKIQPAKLEDSAVYLCASSLGASGSVEQYFGPGTRLTVT.

The chain links TRBV28 to TRBJ2-3, with 10 bases aligning to TRBD1. The V segment lost 3 bases and the J segment 1 base; nucleotides outside the gene matches: 1. The CDR3 totals 15 residues. Germline CDR1 MDHEN, CDR2 SYDVKM. The CDR3 reads CASSLGTGGTDTQYF. CDR3 nucleotide sequence: TGTGCCAGCAGTTTGGGGACAGGGGGCACAGATACGCAGTATTTT.

The CDR3 DNA reads as TGTGCCAGAAGCAGAGGACAGGTGATGGGGAAGGGGAACACTGAAGCTTTCTTT. Translated, it gives CARSRGQVMGKGNTEAFF. The chain carries TRBV5-3 and TRBJ1-1; 7 nucleotides match TRBD1. TRBV5-3 carries the ORF label, with uncertain function. This CDR3 contains 18 residues. Trimming at V came to 4 bases and at J to 1 base, leaving 16 bases not matched to a gene.